This record looks at one T cell receptor beta chain sequence and its context. The J segment lost 1 base and the V segment lost 3 bases, leaving 2 bases of the junction unmatched. Per the germline V gene, CDR1 is SNHLY and CDR2 is FYNNEI. There are 15 residues in the CDR3. The sample is drawn from a study of blood T cell repertoires in COVID-19. Study-wide background: Sample material is recorded as cDNA or gDNA derived from T cells, B-cell-depleted T cells, or PBMCs.

The protocol was immunoSEQ multiplex PCR, while the TCRdb copy is restricted to in-frame clones and leaves out a portion. The sample includes approximately 140,000 clones, about 86% of them seen just once. Enrolled through a virtual design, the participants were between roughly 18 and 95 years of age and came from 24 US areas. Sequencing was carried out using PBMCs or T cells enriched from blood (not recorded which). The source is a man in his forties with acute COVID-19. The chain links TRBV2 to TRBJ2-5; 10 nucleotides agree with TRBD2. The CDR3 region is CASSELAGAQETQYF. The CDR3 DNA follows: TGTGCCAGCAGTGAGCTAGCGGGAGCCCAAGAGACCCAGTACTTC.